The rows below give T cell receptor beta chains drawn from one sample of a study of blood T cell repertoires in COVID-19. The assay was immunoSEQ multiplex PCR, and TCRdb's table has in-frame clones only and misses some. The table records around 68,000 clones, over 80% of them present only once. The material sequenced was peripheral blood. The receptors come from a woman in her forties or fifties with acute or convalescent COVID-19. Both conserved end residues are part of each CDR3. D genes are given only for firm matches. Size is stated for part of the rows, as once, few or many counts, or as a class when the clone is expanded.

J: TRBJ2-5; size: -; V: TRBV3-1/TRBV3-2; D: -; DNA: TGTGCCAGCAGCCAAGACGGAGGGAAGACCCAGTACTTC; CDR3: CASSQDGGKTQYF
J: TRBJ1-1; size: -; V: TRBV28; D: TRBD1; DNA: TGTGCCAGCACCCAGGGGGACAGGGGGCGTACTTTCTTT; CDR3: CASTQGDRGRTFF
J: TRBJ1-2; size: -; V: TRBV29-1; D: -; DNA: TGCAGCGTTGGGCAGGGGAATGGCTACACCTTC; CDR3: CSVGQGNGYTF
J: TRBJ2-3; size: -; V: TRBV6-5; D: TRBD2; DNA: TGTGCCAGCAGTTTAGGGACTAGCGGGGGGGCAGATACGCAGTATTTT; CDR3: CASSLGTSGGADTQYF
J: TRBJ1-5; size: -; V: TRBV6-2/TRBV6-3; D: -; DNA: TGTGCCAGCAGTTATGGGGACGGGGGTCGGGGCAATCAGCCCCAGCATTTT; CDR3: CASSYGDGGRGNQPQHF
J: TRBJ1-1; size: -; V: TRBV5-1; D: TRBD1; DNA: TGCGCCAGCAGCTTTAACACCGACAGGGGGAGGTTGGGCACTGAAGCTTTCTTT; CDR3: CASSFNTDRGRLGTEAFF
J: TRBJ2-7; size: -; V: TRBV29-1; D: TRBD2; DNA: TGCAGCGTGCTTAGCGGGATGGGGTCCTACGAGCAGTACTTC; CDR3: CSVLSGMGSYEQYF
J: TRBJ2-2; size: -; V: TRBV1; D: -; DNA: TGCACCAGCAGCCAAGGTGAAGACAGGGAGGCGGGGGAGCTGTTTTTT; CDR3: CTSSQGEDREAGELFF
J: TRBJ2-6; size: -; V: TRBV19; D: -; DNA: TGTGCCAGTAGAAGACAGGATTCTGGGGCCAACGTCCTGACTTTC; CDR3: CASRRQDSGANVLTF
J: TRBJ2-1; size: -; V: TRBV5-1; D: -; DNA: TGCGCCAGCAGCTTGGGCGGAAGCTCCTACAATGAGCAGTTCTTC; CDR3: CASSLGGSSYNEQFF
J: TRBJ1-5; size: -; V: TRBV19; D: -; DNA: TGTGCCAGTAGTATAGCAGGTACCAATCAGCCCCAGCATTTT; CDR3: CASSIAGTNQPQHF
J: TRBJ2-5; size: -; V: TRBV29-1; D: -; DNA: TGCAGCGTTGGACGGGAGATGGAGACCCAGTACTTC; CDR3: CSVGREMETQYF
J: TRBJ1-2; size: -; V: TRBV6-1; D: -; DNA: TGTGCCAGCAGTACCCAGGGGTACGGTGGCTACACCTTC; CDR3: CASSTQGYGGYTF
J: TRBJ2-2; size: -; V: TRBV5-6; D: -; DNA: TGTGCCAGCAGCTTTGGGCGGAACACCGGGGAGCTGTTTTTT; CDR3: CASSFGRNTGELFF
J: TRBJ2-5; size: -; V: TRBV30; D: TRBD2; DNA: TGTGCCTGGCAGCGGGGGCCCCAAGAGACCCAGTACTTC; CDR3: CAWQRGPQETQYF
J: TRBJ1-4; size: -; V: TRBV5-1; D: -; DNA: TGCGCCAGCAGCTTGGGGGCCTTTAATGAAAAACTGTTTTTT; CDR3: CASSLGAFNEKLFF
J: TRBJ2-7; size: -; V: TRBV10-3; D: -; DNA: TGTGCCATCAGTGAGTCCAGGGTTGTCACCTACGAGCAGTACTTC; CDR3: CAISESRVVTYEQYF
J: TRBJ1-6; size: -; V: TRBV12-3/TRBV12-4; D: -; DNA: TGTGCCAGCAGTTCGGGGAATTCACCCCTCCACTTT; CDR3: CASSSGNSPLHF
J: TRBJ2-3; size: -; V: TRBV15; D: TRBD1; DNA: TGTGCCACCAGCACACGGACAGGGGGAAGAGATACGCAGTATTTT; CDR3: CATSTRTGGRDTQYF
J: TRBJ2-7; size: -; V: TRBV7-9; D: TRBD1; DNA: TGTGCCAGCACCCGGGCAGGGGGAGCTTCCGAGCAGTACTTC; CDR3: CASTRAGGASEQYF
J: TRBJ1-2; size: once; V: TRBV27; D: TRBD1; DNA: TGTGCCAGCAGTTTATCGGGGCGACAGGGATATTCGAACTATGGCTACACCTTC; CDR3: CASSLSGRQGYSNYGYTF
J: TRBJ1-1; size: -; V: TRBV19; D: -; DNA: TGTGCCAGTAGTATAGACGGGACACTGTTAGAATGCCATTTT; CDR3: CASSIDGTLLECHF
J: TRBJ1-1; size: -; V: TRBV9; D: TRBD1; DNA: TGTGCCAGCAGCCATAAGAAGGGGGCCGGGAACACTGAAGCTTTCTTT; CDR3: CASSHKKGAGNTEAFF
J: TRBJ1-2; size: -; V: TRBV10-3; D: -; DNA: TGTGCCATCAGTGCCACGGGACTGAGCTATGGCTACACCTTC; CDR3: CAISATGLSYGYTF
J: TRBJ1-2; size: -; V: TRBV7-8; D: TRBD1; DNA: TGTGCCAGCAGCTTAGCAGGGCAGGGGGCTGGTGGCTACACCTTC; CDR3: CASSLAGQGAGGYTF
J: TRBJ1-2; size: -; V: TRBV18; D: TRBD1; DNA: TGTGCCAGCTCACCCTCACAGGGGATCGGGAATGGCTACACCTTC; CDR3: CASSPSQGIGNGYTF
J: TRBJ2-1; size: -; V: TRBV5-6; D: -; DNA: TGTGCCAGCAGCTTGGTTGGGGGCCCATCGTACAATGAGCAGTTCTTC; CDR3: CASSLVGGPSYNEQFF
J: TRBJ1-1; size: -; V: TRBV18; D: -; DNA: TGTGCCAGCTCACCGGGTAGGTCGTTTGTCGGGGTAGGAGCTTTCTTT; CDR3: CASSPGRSFVGVGAFF
J: TRBJ2-1; size: -; V: TRBV19; D: TRBD1; DNA: TGTGCCAGTAGTGGCCGGGACAGGGGCGGTCCGGGGCAGTTCTTC; CDR3: CASSGRDRGGPGQFF
J: TRBJ2-7; size: -; V: TRBV4-1; D: TRBD1; DNA: TGCGCCAGCAGCCATCCCGGACAGGGCCGAGGAGAGCAGTACTTC; CDR3: CASSHPGQGRGEQYF
J: TRBJ2-3; size: -; V: TRBV27; D: TRBD2; DNA: TGTGCCAGCAGACGACTAGCGGGAGACCTATATACGCAGTATTTT; CDR3: CASRRLAGDLYTQYF
J: TRBJ2-1; size: once; V: TRBV6-2/TRBV6-3; D: -; DNA: TGTGCCAGCAGTTACCTCGATGAGCAGTTCTTC; CDR3: CASSYLDEQFF
J: TRBJ1-4; size: -; V: TRBV5-1; D: TRBD1; DNA: TGCGCCAGCAGCCCTCAAGGGACAGGGGTTGAAAAACTGTTTTTT; CDR3: CASSPQGTGVEKLFF
J: TRBJ1-5; size: -; V: TRBV2; D: -; DNA: TGTGCCAGCAGTGTGCGGGGAGCGCGCAATCAGCCCCAGCATTTT; CDR3: CASSVRGARNQPQHF
J: TRBJ2-3; size: once; V: TRBV3-1/TRBV3-2; D: -; DNA: TGTGCCAGCAGCCAAGGGGAGCCAGATACGCAGTATTTT; CDR3: CASSQGEPDTQYF
J: TRBJ2-1; size: -; V: TRBV21-1; D: -; DNA: TGTGCCAGCAGTGGGACTAGCGCAGTCTCCCTAATTCGCAATGAGCAGTTCTTC; CDR3: CASSGTSAVSLIRNEQFF
J: TRBJ2-1; size: once; V: TRBV15; D: -; DNA: TGTGCCACCGCGGACTATCGGTACAGCGAGCAGTTCTTC; CDR3: CATADYRYSEQFF
J: TRBJ2-1; size: few; V: TRBV5-8; D: TRBD1; DNA: TGTGCCAGCAGCTTTTACGGACAGGGGGGTCACAATGAGCAGTTCTTC; CDR3: CASSFYGQGGHNEQFF
J: TRBJ1-1; size: -; V: TRBV7-9; D: -; DNA: TGTGCCAGCAGCTTAGAGACTGCGAACACTGAAGCTTTCTTT; CDR3: CASSLETANTEAFF
J: TRBJ2-7; size: -; V: TRBV5-5; D: TRBD1; DNA: TGTGCCAGCAGCTTACAGGGGGCGCGAGTCTACGAGCAGTACTTC; CDR3: CASSLQGARVYEQYF
J: TRBJ2-7; size: -; V: TRBV6-5; D: -; DNA: TGTGCCAGCGGGCACTCTGCTGCCTACGAGCAGTACTTC; CDR3: CASGHSAAYEQYF
J: TRBJ2-1; size: -; V: TRBV7-9; D: -; DNA: TGTGCCAGCAGCTTAGCGCAGGGTGAGCAGTTCTTC; CDR3: CASSLAQGEQFF
J: TRBJ1-1; size: -; V: TRBV27; D: -; DNA: TGTGCCAGCGGGACATTGAACACTGAAGCTTTCTTT; CDR3: CASGTLNTEAFF
J: TRBJ1-4; size: -; V: TRBV9; D: -; DNA: TGTGCCAGCAGCGTAGGCACCGGGACTAGAGAACTGTTTTTT; CDR3: CASSVGTGTRELFF
J: TRBJ1-6; size: few; V: TRBV11-1; D: -; DNA: TGTGCCAGCAGCACAGGGCTTATGCCCCTCCACTTT; CDR3: CASSTGLMPLHF
J: TRBJ1-3; size: -; V: TRBV30; D: -; DNA: TGTGCCTGGGATCCCACTGGAAACACCATATATTTT; CDR3: CAWDPTGNTIYF
J: TRBJ1-2; size: -; V: TRBV7-2; D: TRBD1; DNA: TGTGCCAGCAGCTCATCGACAGGGGACTCTGGCTACACCTTC; CDR3: CASSSSTGDSGYTF
J: TRBJ1-2; size: -; V: TRBV27; D: TRBD1; DNA: TGTGCCAGCAGTTCGACAGGGCGTTATGGCTACACCTTC; CDR3: CASSSTGRYGYTF
J: TRBJ2-4; size: -; V: TRBV19; D: TRBD1; DNA: TGTGCCAGTAGTCGCGAGGGGGCAGCTCTAGATAGTCCCAAAAACATTCAGTACTTC; CDR3: CASSREGAALDSPKNIQYF
J: TRBJ2-5; size: -; V: TRBV4-3; D: TRBD2; DNA: TGCGCCAGCAGCCAAGAATCTGGAGGTAGCGGGAGGTTGACCGAGACCCAGTACTTC; CDR3: CASSQESGGSGRLTETQYF
J: TRBJ1-6; size: -; V: TRBV3-1/TRBV3-2; D: -; DNA: TGTGCCAGCAGCCTGTTCGGGGGGTATAATTCACCCCTCCACTTT; CDR3: CASSLFGGYNSPLHF
J: TRBJ1-5; size: -; V: TRBV27; D: TRBD1; DNA: TGTGCCAGCAGTCATAACAGGGGAAACGGAAATCAGCCCCAGCATTTT; CDR3: CASSHNRGNGNQPQHF
J: TRBJ2-7; size: once; V: TRBV7-9; D: TRBD2; DNA: TGTGCCAGCAGCTGGGGACTAGCGGGAAGCTCCTACGAGCAGTACTTC; CDR3: CASSWGLAGSSYEQYF
J: TRBJ2-1; size: -; V: TRBV29-1; D: TRBD2; DNA: TGCAGCGTTGATGCTACTAGCGGGGAGGTCTACAATGAGCAGTTCTTC; CDR3: CSVDATSGEVYNEQFF
J: TRBJ1-5; size: -; V: TRBV28; D: -; DNA: TGTGCCAGCAGTTCCTCCCGACAACCTCAGCCCCAGCATTTT; CDR3: CASSSSRQPQPQHF